These T cell receptor beta chains were read from a single sample in a study of vaccination and CD4 T cells after COVID-19. A single record per CDR3 protein comes from TCRdb applying MiXCR to the PCR reads. Found here are 15,000 to 20,000 distinct CDR3 sequences, around 62% of them singletons; the top ten hold 1%. This material consisted of CD4+ T cells from blood, taken before SARS-CoV-2 vaccination. The source of these receptors is a human donor who had recovered from COVID-19. The CDR3 runs from the conserved cysteine through the conserved F or W. A D gene is named only where the DNA matches it firmly. Size is stated for part of the rows, as once, few or many counts, or as a class when the clone is expanded.

j_gene	v_gene	d_gene	abundance	CDR3nt	CDR3aa
TRBJ2-1	TRBV7-9	TRBD1	NA	TGTGCCAGCAGCCTCCCAATAGACAGGGCGGCGGGTTACAATGAGCAGTTCTTC	CASSLPIDRAAGYNEQFF
TRBJ2-2	TRBV6-1	TRBD2	few	TGTGCCAGCAGAGTAGCGGGAGACACCGGGGAGCTGTTTTTT	CASRVAGDTGELFF
TRBJ2-2	TRBV20-1	NA	few	TGCAGTGCTAGAGTCAGGTACACCGGGGAGCTGTTTTTT	CSARVRYTGELFF
TRBJ2-2	TRBV5-1	NA	NA	TGCGCCAGCAGCCCGCTAGGGGCCGGGGAGCTGTTTTTT	CASSPLGAGELFF
TRBJ2-1	TRBV20-1	NA	once	TGCAGTGCTAGAGCGGTCGCTTCGGTGGTCAATGAGCAGTTCTTC	CSARAVASVVNEQFF
TRBJ2-1	TRBV20-1	NA	NA	TGCAGTGCTGATGAACGGGTAGATGAGCAGTTCTTC	CSADERVDEQFF
TRBJ1-1	TRBV7-2	NA	NA	TGTGCCAGCAGCCGACAGGTGAACACTGAAGCTTTCTTT	CASSRQVNTEAFF
TRBJ2-2	TRBV20-1	NA	NA	TGCAGTGCCTTATCTGGGGGGAGCACCGGGGAGCTGTTTTTT	CSALSGGSTGELFF
TRBJ1-5	TRBV28	NA	NA	TGTGCCAGCAGTTTTTACGGTCAGCCCCAGCATTTT	CASSFYGQPQHF
TRBJ2-7	TRBV27	NA	NA	TGTGCCAGCAGTCCAATAGGCCCCGCTGGGGGGTTGGTTTTGATTCGGTACTTC	CASSPIGPAGGLVLIRYF
TRBJ1-2	TRBV12-3/TRBV12-4	TRBD1	NA	TGTGCCAGCAGGCAACAGGGGAATATAGCTAACTATGGCTACACCTTC	CASRQQGNIANYGYTF
TRBJ2-3	TRBV20-1	TRBD2	NA	TGCAGTGCTAGAGTGCTACTAGCGGGAGTGACGTCTAGCACAGATACGCAGTATTTT	CSARVLLAGVTSSTDTQYF
TRBJ2-7	TRBV6-5	TRBD2	NA	TGTGCCAGCAGTTACCGGGGGAGGGCCATGTACGAGCAGTACTTC	CASSYRGRAMYEQYF
TRBJ2-3	TRBV2	TRBD2	NA	TGTGCCAGCGAGGTAGCGGGGAATACGCAGTATTTT	CASEVAGNTQYF
TRBJ2-5	TRBV28	TRBD2	NA	TGTGCCAGCAGTCCAAGGACTAGCGGACCCCAAGAGACCCAGTACTTC	CASSPRTSGPQETQYF
TRBJ2-3	TRBV20-1	NA	NA	TGCAGTGCTAGAGATACGGTTGTAGGTACGCAGTATTTT	CSARDTVVGTQYF
TRBJ1-5	TRBV20-1	NA	NA	TGCAGTGCTAGAGCCCCGGACGAATACTTTTATAGCAATCAGCCCCAGCATTTT	CSARAPDEYFYSNQPQHF
TRBJ2-7	TRBV12-3/TRBV12-4	TRBD1	few	TGTGCCAGCAGTCCTGACAGGGGTGCTTACGAGCAGTACTTC	CASSPDRGAYEQYF
TRBJ2-7	TRBV11-2	TRBD2	NA	TGTGCCAGCAGCCGAAGGGCGGCGGGAGGGGTCTACGAGCAGTACTTC	CASSRRAAGGVYEQYF
TRBJ2-1	TRBV6-1	NA	NA	TGTGCCGGGGGTGGGGGGAGTATTTTTAATGAGCAGTTCTTC	CAGGGGSIFNEQFF